This T cell receptor beta chain was identified during a study of CD8+ T cells in alopecia areata. Study-wide context: Skin from roughly 6-12-month-old C3H/HeJ graft donors with spontaneous alopecia went to approximately 7-10-week-old female C3H/HeJ mice.

Germline V lookup: CDR1 NNHDY, CDR2 SYVADS. With 5 bases clipped from V and 4 bases from J, the junction kept 7 bases outside the gene matches. CDR3 size: 15 residues. cDNA reverse transcribed from extracted RNA served as the sequencing template. Data came from immunoSEQ multiplex PCR; TCRdb stores just in-frame clones and leaves some out. Observed in the sample are under 350,000 clones, none of them singletons. General observations from the study: Mouse data revealed clearer TCR sharing than patient data did, a gap possibly tied to HLA. Scalp sample sequencing also detects resident alphabeta T cells of normal skin. Lesional scalp displayed greater clonality than normal scalp, most notably in alopecia totalis/universalis.

This clone was seen more than once but under ten times. Its antigen is not identified. Gene and germline names: mouse. Coverage ceases 4 residues before the CDR3 finishes, and the germline J gene fills in the end. Scientists pooled cutaneous lymph node cells and sorted them on CD4, CD8alpha, NKG2D, NKG2ACE and other markers. The sequenced sample consisted of CD4+ T cells sorted from a lymph node. The chain carries TRBV13-3 and TRBJ2-2; 8 bases line up with TRBD1. This receptor was identified in a C3H/HeJ mouse with alopecia areata. The MHC haplotype recorded for the strain is H2-k. This CDR3 is CASRTPDRATGQLYF. The CDR3 bases that were read are TGTGCCAGCAGGACCCCGGACAGGGCCACCGGG. The full variable domain, completed using reference TRBV13-3 and TRBJ2-2, is EAAVTQSPRSKVAVTGGKVTLSCHQTNNHDYMYWYRQDTGHGLRLIHYSYVADSTEKGDIPDGYKASRPSQENFSLILELASLSQTAVYFCASRTPDRATGQLYFGEGSKLTVL.